The clone carrying this T cell receptor (beta chain) was detected many times. As yet, its antigen is unknown. Germline V gene sequence: CDR1 SEHNR, CDR2 FQNEAQ (reference sequence). The CDR3 sequence is 13 residues long. The V and J ends lost 1 base and 1 base respectively, with 4 bases between them. The data were taken from a study of T cell repertoires in cytomegalovirus infection. The overall study: Indications of both CMV infection and matching HLA type were provided by public TCR beta signatures. Study-level results: Using cumulative public TCR beta family frequency, the authors identified those who carried CMV together with the relevant HLA.

TCRdb reprocessed the reads with MiXCR, giving one entry per CDR3 protein. The sample yields about 530,000 distinct CDR3 sequences, about 26% seen once. Sequencing was performed on PBMCs. The chain has TRBV7-9 and TRBJ1-1; D is undetermined. This TCR came from a human donor in good health (CMV status not recorded). Some clones in this sample may be carry-over from other donors' samples. CDR3 region: CASSLVKNTEAFF. CDR3 DNA: TGTGCCAGCAGCTTAGTGAAGAACACTGAAGCTTTCTTT.